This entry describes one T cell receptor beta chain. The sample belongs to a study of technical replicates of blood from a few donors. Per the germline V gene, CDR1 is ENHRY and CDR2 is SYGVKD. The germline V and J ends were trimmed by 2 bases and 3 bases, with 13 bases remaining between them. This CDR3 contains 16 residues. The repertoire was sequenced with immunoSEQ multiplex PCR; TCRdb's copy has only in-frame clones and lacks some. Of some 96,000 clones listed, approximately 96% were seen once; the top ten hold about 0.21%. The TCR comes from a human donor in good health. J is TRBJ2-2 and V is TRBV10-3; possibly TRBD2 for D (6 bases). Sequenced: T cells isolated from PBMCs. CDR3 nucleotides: TGTGCCATCAGTGAGGCCTACGGGGGTCACACCGGGGAGCTGTTTTTT. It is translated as CAISEAYGGHTGELFF.